The 21 T cell receptor beta chains below all came from one sample that was sequenced in a study of identical twins. TCRdb reprocessed the 5' RACE reads via MiXCR and lists one record per CDR3 protein. The repertoire holds some 1,600,000 distinct CDR3 sequences, with more than 30% as singletons. Sequencing was carried out using cord blood. These receptors were obtained from a newborn girl in good health.

This clonotype was counted many times. The gene calls are TRBV7-8 and TRBJ2-3; D call uncertain. Germline CDR1 reads SGHVS; CDR2 reads FQNEAQ. This CDR3 region has 13 residues. V gave up 7 bases and J gave up 0 bases, with 8 bases separating them. The DNA for the CDR3 is TGTGCCAGCAATAGTTATAGCACAGATACGCAGTATTTT. It translates to CASNSYSTDTQYF.

The J gene is TRBJ2-4, the V gene TRBV20-1; D is ambiguous. The CDR3 contains 17 residues. The germline V gene has CDR1 DFQATT and CDR2 SNEGSKA (reference sequence). With 0 bases removed from V and 0 bases from J, the gap between germline ends came to 15 bases. The CDR3 sequence is CSARDLTGLVAKNIQYF. The CDR3 coding sequence is TGCAGTGCTAGAGATCTTACCGGGCTTGTAGCCAAAAACATTCAGTACTTC.

Only a few counts were recorded for this clonotype. The rearrangement uses TRBV20-1 and TRBJ2-3, with TRBD1 matching 8 bases. This CDR3 spans 14 amino acids. Trimming removed 3 bases from V and 4 bases from J; junction bases left unmatched: 6. Per germline, CDR1 DFQATT and CDR2 SNEGSKA (reference sequence). The CDR3 coding sequence is TGCAGTGCTAGGGTGGACAGGGTAGCAGATACGCAGTATTTT. It is translated as CSARVDRVADTQYF.

This sequence joins TRBV30 and TRBJ1-2, with D maybe TRBD1 (6 bases). Germline values: CDR1 GTSNPN, CDR2 SVGIG (reference sequence). V was trimmed by 2 bases and J by 5 bases, leaving 15 bases between them. The CDR3 is 14 residues long. CDR3 DNA sequence: TGTGCCTGGAGTTTACGACAGGACTTATATGGCTACACCTTC. Translating gives CAWSLRQDLYGYTF. The full variable domain, its missing parts supplied by reference TRBV30 and TRBJ1-2, is SQTIHQWPATLVQPVGSPLSLECTVEGTSNPNLYWYRQAAGRGLQLLFYSVGIGQISSEVPQNLSASRPQDRQFILSSKKLLLSDSGFYLCAWSLRQDLYGYTFGSGTRLTVV.

The gene calls are TRBV11-1 and TRBJ2-7; D is unclear. The CDR3 loop spans 13 amino acids. Trimming removed 1 base at V and 3 bases at J, with 7 bases between. Germline V gives CDR1 SGHAT, CDR2 FQDESV (reference sequence). The CDR3 here is CASSLGWGYEQYF. In DNA, the CDR3 is TGTGCCAGCAGCTTAGGCTGGGGCTACGAGCAGTACTTC.

There are a few counts of this clonotype. The chain recombines TRBV2 with TRBJ1-6, with D possibly being TRBD1 (6 bases). V gave up 5 bases and J gave up 6 bases, with 11 bases separating them. The CDR3 loop spans 14 amino acids. Germline-derived CDR1 and CDR2 are SNHLY and FYNNEI. The CDR3 nucleotides are TGTGCCAGCAGTCCGGGACACCGTAATTCACCCCTCCACTTT. This sequence encodes CASSPGHRNSPLHF.

The V gene is TRBV10-3, the J gene TRBJ2-7; D remains unclear. The CDR3 covers 14 residues. Germline V gives CDR1 ENHRY, CDR2 SYGVKD. With 2 bases removed from V and 9 bases from J, the gap between germline ends came to 17 bases. CDR3 residues: CAISELVGTGSQYF. The CDR3 DNA is TGTGCCATCAGTGAGCTCGTCGGTACCGGGTCGCAGTACTTC.

The genes are TRBV9 and TRBJ2-3, with D maybe TRBD2 (5 bases). This CDR3 is built from 15 residues. The V end was cut by 4 bases, the J end by 3 bases, with 15 bases between. CDR1 is SGDLS and CDR2 is YYNGEE in the germline V gene. Here the CDR3 DNA reads TGTGCCAGCAGCCTTGACGCACCGGGGACAGATACGCAGTATTTT. Protein product: CASSLDAPGTDTQYF.

This chain joins TRBV20-1 and TRBJ2-5; D unclear. The germline gives CDR1 DFQATT, CDR2 SNEGSKA (reference sequence). Trimming removed 5 bases from V and 5 bases from J, with 15 bases in between. The CDR3 has 13 amino acids. The CDR3 nucleotides read TGCAGTGCTCGAGCTGGGCTGTTGGAGACCCAGTACTTC. It encodes CSARAGLLETQYF.

The chain combines TRBV20-1 with TRBJ2-1, with 10 bases aligning to TRBD2. The V gene end was trimmed by 2 bases and the J gene end by 4 bases; junction bases not matched to a gene: 5. The CDR3 extends over 15 amino acids. Germline CDR1 DFQATT, CDR2 SNEGSKA (reference sequence). This CDR3 reads CSARKLAGFYNEQFF. In DNA form, the CDR3 reads TGCAGTGCTAGAAAACTAGCGGGATTTTACAATGAGCAGTTCTTC.

In the case of this clonotype: An end of the junction does not agree with germline; a read error may underlie this. The chain links TRBV27 to TRBJ2-7; D is undetermined. CDR3 length equals 13 residues. The germline V gene has CDR1 MNHEY and CDR2 SMNVEV (reference sequence). CDR3: CASSLVTTYKQYF. The CDR3 nucleotides are TGTGCCAGCAGTTTAGTGACAACCTACAAGCAGTACTTC.

This clonotype has just a few counts. This rearrangement joins TRBV5-1 to TRBJ2-3; 9 positions agree with TRBD1. Losses at the gene ends were 6 bases for V and 5 bases for J; bases not matched to a gene: 10. Germline-derived CDR1 and CDR2 are SGHRS and YFSETQ. This CDR3 spans 15 amino acids. CDR3 bases: TGCGCCAGCACCCGCGGGACAGGGTCAGGAGATACGCAGTATTTT. Its protein product is CASTRGTGSGDTQYF.

Regarding this clonotype: A junction end diverges from the germline sequence, so it may reflect a read error. The chain links TRBV27 to TRBJ1-6, with TRBD1 identical over 7 bases. CDR3 length: 15 residues. The germline CDR1 and CDR2 sequences are MNHEY and SMNVEV (reference sequence). CDR3 nucleotide sequence: TGTGCCGGCAGTGTGACAGGGACCCATAATTCACCCCTCCACTTT. Amino acid sequence: CAGSVTGTHNSPLHF.

This clonotype was seen only a few times. Germline is not matched at one junction end, which may reflect a read error. The J gene is TRBJ2-1, the V gene TRBV12-3 or TRBV12-4, with 7 bases fitting TRBD2. The CDR3 spans 15 residues. CDR3 coding DNA: TGTGCCAGCAGTCTAGCGGAGATTACCTACAATGAGCAGTTCTTC. Translation: CASSLAEITYNEQFF.

The V and J genes are TRBV28 and TRBJ1-6, with 8 bases fitting TRBD1. There are 16 residues in the CDR3. V gave up 7 bases and J gave up 4 bases; unmatched junction bases: 9. Germline V gene sequence: CDR1 MDHEN, CDR2 SYDVKM. The CDR3 sequence is CASNSDRGFYNSPLHF. The CDR3 nucleotides are TGTGCCAGCAATTCAGACAGGGGCTTTTATAATTCACCCCTCCACTTT.

Points on this clonotype: Relative to the germline gene, one junction end is altered; a read error may explain this. This rearrangement joins TRBV10-3 to TRBJ1-5; tentative D call: TRBD1 (6 bases). This CDR3 has 16 residues. Germline CDR1 reads ENHRY; CDR2 reads SYGVKD. The CDR3 here is CAISESSRGRNQPRHF. DNA for the CDR3: TGTGCCATCAGTGAGTCGAGCAGGGGCCGAAATCAGCCCCGGCATTTT.

This clonotype has more than one count but fewer than ten. The rearrangement links TRBV5-6 to TRBJ2-7; perhaps TRBD1 as D (6 bases). Between the trimmed V and J ends, which lost 6 bases and 6 bases, there was a span of 22 bases. Per germline, CDR1 SGHDT and CDR2 YYEEEE. This CDR3 has 15 residues. This CDR3 is CASTRRPQGVFEQYF. In nucleotides, the CDR3 is TGTGCCAGCACCAGACGCCCACAGGGAGTCTTCGAGCAGTACTTC.

Many counts were recorded for this clonotype. The rearrangement uses TRBV7-2 and TRBJ2-1; 9 nucleotides align to TRBD2. The CDR3 runs 15 residues. The germline V gene encodes CDR1 SGHTA and CDR2 FQGNSA. V trimming: 1 base; J trimming: 3 bases; junction bases outside the gene matches: 1. This CDR3 is CASSLVAGVYNEQFF. The CDR3 region has the DNA TGTGCCAGCAGCTTAGTAGCGGGGGTCTACAATGAGCAGTTCTTC.

This clonotype has a count of ten or more. The junction departs from germline at one end; a sequencing error may be responsible. CDR3 DNA: TGTGCCAGCAGCTTGACTAGCGGGAGCTACAATGAGCAGTACTTC. Residues: CASSLTSGSYNEQYF. V gene TRBV5-1 combines with J gene TRBJ2-1; 12 bases match TRBD2. The DNA end is a closer match to TRBJ2-7, so the J assignment may be wrong. Germline values: CDR1 SGHRS, CDR2 YFSETQ. There are 15 residues in the CDR3.

This clonotype showed up just a few times. The V call is TRBV28, the J call TRBJ1-5; no definite D call. Germline V gene lookup returns CDR1 MDHEN and CDR2 SYDVKM. The V end lost 7 bases, the J end lost 0 bases, and 22 bases lay between the germline ends. The CDR3 loop spans 18 amino acids. DNA for the CDR3: TGTGCCAGCATCCCCCCGCGGAAGTCGGGGATTAGCAATCAGCCCCAGCATTTT. Residues: CASIPPRKSGISNQPQHF.

V and J are TRBV20-1 and TRBJ2-1; 12 nucleotides agree with TRBD2. The CDR3 loop spans 18 amino acids. Germline CDR1 and CDR2: DFQATT and SNEGSKA (reference sequence). With V trimmed by 1 base and J by 0 bases, 7 bases remained unmatched. The DNA of the CDR3 is TGCAGTGCTAGAGGACTAGCGGGAGATGGTCTCTCCTACAATGAGCAGTTCTTC. It yields the protein CSARGLAGDGLSYNEQFF.